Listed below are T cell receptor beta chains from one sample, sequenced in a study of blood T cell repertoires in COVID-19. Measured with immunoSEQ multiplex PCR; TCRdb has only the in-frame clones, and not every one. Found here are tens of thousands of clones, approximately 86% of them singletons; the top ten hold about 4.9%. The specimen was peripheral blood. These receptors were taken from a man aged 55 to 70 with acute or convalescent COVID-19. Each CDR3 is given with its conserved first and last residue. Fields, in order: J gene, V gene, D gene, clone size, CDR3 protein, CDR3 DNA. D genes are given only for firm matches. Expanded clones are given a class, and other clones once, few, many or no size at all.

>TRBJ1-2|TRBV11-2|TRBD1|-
CASSPDRGQVGYTF
TGTGCCAGCAGCCCGGACAGGGGGCAGGTCGGCTACACCTTC
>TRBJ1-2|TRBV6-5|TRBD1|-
CASSRDRDGGYTF
TGTGCCAGCAGTCGGGACAGGGATGGTGGCTACACCTTC
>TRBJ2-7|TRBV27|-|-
CASSLLRGKTYEQYF
TGTGCCAGCAGTTTGTTGAGAGGGAAAACCTACGAGCAGTACTTC
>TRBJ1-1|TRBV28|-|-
CASSLIRAEAFF
TGTGCCAGCAGTTTGATCAGGGCTGAAGCTTTCTTT
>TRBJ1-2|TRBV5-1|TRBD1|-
CASVPGTGGLYGYTF
TGCGCCAGCGTACCCGGGACAGGGGGCCTCTATGGCTACACCTTC
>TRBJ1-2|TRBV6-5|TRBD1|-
CASSYSGQNYGYTF
TGTGCCAGCAGTTACTCGGGACAGAACTATGGCTACACCTTC
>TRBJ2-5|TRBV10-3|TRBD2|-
CATRLSGSGTLDQETQYF
TGTGCCACCAGGCTTTCCGGTAGCGGGACCCTAGACCAAGAGACCCAGTACTTC
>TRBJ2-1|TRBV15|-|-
CATSGPVGGQFF
TGTGCCACCAGCGGACCCGTAGGGGGGCAGTTCTTC
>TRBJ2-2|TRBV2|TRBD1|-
CASKQGATRNTGELFF
TGTGCCAGTAAACAGGGGGCCACCCGAAACACCGGGGAGCTGTTTTTT
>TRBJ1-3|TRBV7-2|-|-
CATGQAGNTIYF
TGTGCCACGGGGCAGGCGGGGAACACCATATATTTT
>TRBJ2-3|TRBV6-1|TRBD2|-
CASSEGITGLAASDTQYF
TGTGCCAGCAGTGAAGGAATCACGGGACTAGCGGCATCGGATACGCAGTATTTT
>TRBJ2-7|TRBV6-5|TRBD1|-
CASRAGQGPYEQYF
TGTGCCAGCAGAGCGGGACAGGGGCCCTACGAGCAGTACTTC
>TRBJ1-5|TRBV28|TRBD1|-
CASSISDRGNQPQHF
TGTGCCAGCAGCATCTCCGACAGGGGCAATCAGCCCCAGCATTTT
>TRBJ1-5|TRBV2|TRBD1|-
CASRVQGQPQHF
TGTGCCAGCAGGGTACAGGGGCAGCCCCAGCATTTT
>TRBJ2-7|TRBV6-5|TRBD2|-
CASRGPNGRPYEQYF
TGTGCCAGCAGGGGGCCTAACGGGAGGCCCTACGAGCAGTACTTC
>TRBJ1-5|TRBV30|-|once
CAWSGTKYEPQHF
TGTGCCTGGAGCGGGACAAAGTATGAGCCCCAGCATTTT
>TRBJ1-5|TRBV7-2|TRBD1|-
CASSADRDQPQHF
TGTGCCAGCAGCGCAGACAGGGATCAGCCCCAGCATTTT
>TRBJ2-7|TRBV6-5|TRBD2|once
CASSKLAESYEQYF
TGTGCCAGCAGTAAACTAGCGGAATCCTACGAGCAGTACTTC
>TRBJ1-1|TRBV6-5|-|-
CASSSAGVTEAFF
TGTGCCAGCAGTTCCGCAGGGGTCACTGAAGCTTTCTTT
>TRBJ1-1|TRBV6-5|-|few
CASSGYGHTEAFF
TGTGCCAGCAGCGGATATGGGCACACTGAAGCTTTCTTT
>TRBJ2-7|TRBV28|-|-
CASRDRVGLAWTYEQYF
TGTGCCAGCAGGGACAGGGTAGGACTAGCGTGGACCTACGAGCAGTACTTC
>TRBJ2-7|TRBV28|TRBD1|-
CASSLNRGYEQYF
TGTGCCAGCAGTTTAAACAGGGGTTACGAGCAGTACTTC
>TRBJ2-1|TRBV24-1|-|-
CATNDGVRSNEQFF
TGTGCCACCAACGACGGAGTTAGAAGCAATGAGCAGTTCTTC
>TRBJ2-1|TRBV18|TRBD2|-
CASSPPGAGGRHNEQFF
TGTGCCAGCTCACCACCGGGGGCGGGAGGTCGCCACAATGAGCAGTTCTTC
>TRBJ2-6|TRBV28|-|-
CASSPGVAGANVLTF
TGTGCCAGCAGTCCAGGGGTCGCTGGGGCCAACGTCCTGACTTTC
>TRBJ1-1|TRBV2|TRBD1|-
CASRDRGTEAFF
TGTGCCAGCAGGGACAGGGGCACTGAAGCTTTCTTT
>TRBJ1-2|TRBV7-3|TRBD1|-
CASSSKINDRGIEGYTF
TGTGCCAGCAGCTCCAAAATCAACGACAGGGGGATCGAGGGCTACACCTTC
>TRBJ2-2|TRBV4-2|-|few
CASSQSGVVIGELFF
TGTGCCAGCAGCCAGAGCGGAGTAGTGATCGGGGAGCTGTTTTTT
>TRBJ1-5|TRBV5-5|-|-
CASSSGVGRNQPQHF
TGTGCCAGCAGTTCCGGGGTAGGTCGCAATCAGCCCCAGCATTTT
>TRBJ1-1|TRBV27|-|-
CASTPRGYTEAFF
TGTGCCAGCACCCCCAGGGGCTATACTGAAGCTTTCTTT
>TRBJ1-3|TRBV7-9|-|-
CASSSPDRRGGNTIYF
TGTGCCAGCAGCTCCCCAGACAGGCGAGGTGGAAACACCATATATTTT
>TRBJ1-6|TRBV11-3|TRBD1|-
CASSLGAGTDAYNSPLHF
TGTGCCAGCAGCTTAGGGGCCGGGACAGATGCCTATAATTCACCCCTCCACTTT
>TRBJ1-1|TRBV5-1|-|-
CASSTLGGGTEAFF
TGCGCCAGCAGCACCTTGGGGGGTGGGACTGAAGCTTTCTTT
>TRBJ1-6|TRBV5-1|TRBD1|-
CASSPGTGGNSPLHF
TGCGCCAGCAGCCCCGGGACAGGGGGTAATTCACCCCTCCACTTT
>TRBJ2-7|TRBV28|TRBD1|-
CASSFPTDNRGSYEQYF
TGTGCCAGCAGTTTTCCAACAGATAACAGGGGCTCCTACGAGCAGTACTTC
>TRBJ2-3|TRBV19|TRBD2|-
CASSPGTSGPDTQYF
TGTGCCAGTAGTCCCGGGACTAGCGGCCCAGATACGCAGTATTTT
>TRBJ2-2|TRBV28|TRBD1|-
CASSSPGGRDTGELFF
TGTGCCAGCAGTAGCCCAGGGGGCCGCGACACCGGGGAGCTGTTTTTT
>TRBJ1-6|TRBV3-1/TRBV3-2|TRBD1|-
CASSIATGGDSPLHF
TGTGCCAGCAGCATCGCGACAGGGGGGGATTCACCCCTCCACTTT
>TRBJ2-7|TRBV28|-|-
CASSLIHREWASYEQYF
TGTGCCAGCAGTTTAATACACAGGGAATGGGCCTCCTACGAGCAGTACTTC
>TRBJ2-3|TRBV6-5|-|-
CASSPTYPTDTQYF
TGTGCCAGCAGCCCGACTTACCCCACAGATACGCAGTATTTT
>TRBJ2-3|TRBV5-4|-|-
CASSPVRGNTDTQYF
TGTGCCAGCAGCCCGGTCAGAGGGAACACAGATACGCAGTATTTT
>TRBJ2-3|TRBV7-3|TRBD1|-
CASSAGQGMGTDTQYF
TGTGCCAGCAGCGCGGGACAGGGGATGGGCACAGATACGCAGTATTTT